What follows are 18 T cell receptor beta chains derived from one specimen sequenced in a study of chemoradiotherapy in HPV16-positive cancers. The method was immunoSEQ multiplex PCR; TCRdb's version includes in-frame clones alone and lacks a portion of them. Seen here are around 13,000 clones, 65% observed once, and the top ten hold around 15%. The specimen was collected from a patient who underwent chemoradiotherapy. The origin of the receptors is a human donor with HPV-associated anogenital cancer.

The chain recombines TRBV5-5 with TRBJ1-6; TRBD1 agrees at 10 bases. V lost 4 bases and J lost 8; bases outside the gene matches: 9. This CDR3 contains 16 residues. Germline lookup yields CDR1 SGHKS and CDR2 YYEKEE (reference sequence). The CDR3 sequence is CASSTSTGGRHSPLHF. CDR3 nucleotide sequence: TGTGCCAGCAGCACCTCGACAGGGGGCAGGCATTCACCCCTCCACTTT.

CDR3 sequence reads: CSFRTSGLYEQYF. In DNA form, the CDR3 reads TGCAGCTTCCGGACTAGCGGGCTTTACGAGCAGTACTTC. The chain combines TRBV29-1 with TRBJ2-7; 11 nucleotides match TRBD2. The CDR3 consists of 13 residues. CDR1 and CDR2 from the germline V gene are SQVTM and ANQGSEA. J was trimmed by 4 bases and V by 8 bases; bases with no gene match: 7.

The chain is built from TRBV7-2 and TRBJ2-7; 7 bases map to TRBD1. V shed 5 bases and J 2 bases; nucleotides not matched to a gene: 6. Germline V gene lookup returns CDR1 SGHTA and CDR2 FQGNSA. The CDR3 has 14 amino acids. The chain's CDR3 is CASSQPGTAYEQYF. As DNA, the CDR3 is TGTGCCAGCAGCCAGCCCGGGACAGCCTACGAGCAGTACTTC.

This rearrangement joins TRBV11-3 to TRBJ2-2; tentatively, D is TRBD1 (5 bases). The CDR3 length is 20 residues. Germline CDR1 reads SGHNT; CDR2 reads YENEEA. V was pared by 4 bases and J by 0 bases, with 24 bases between. The CDR3 loop is CASSYKTLDSGHTNTGELFF. The DNA for the CDR3 is TGTGCCAGCAGCTACAAAACCCTAGACTCCGGACACACGAACACCGGGGAGCTGTTTTTT.

The gene calls are TRBV27 and TRBJ2-1, with a tentative D call TRBD1 (6 bases). V dropped 4 bases and J dropped 9 bases, with 13 bases sitting between them. This CDR3 comprises 13 residues. Germline assignment: CDR1 MNHEY and CDR2 SMNVEV (reference sequence). The CDR3 sequence: CASSSSRGGEQFF. Written as DNA, the CDR3 is TGTGCCAGCAGTTCGTCCAGGGGCGGTGAGCAGTTCTTC.

The CDR3 DNA follows: TGTGCCAGTAGTATACCGGCAGGGGAGGATGAAAAACTGTTTTTT. This translates into CASSIPAGEDEKLFF. The chain recombines TRBV19 with TRBJ1-4; D perhaps matches TRBD1 (6 bases). V was shortened by 2 bases and J by 6 bases, with 13 bases between the two germline ends. Germline-derived CDR1 and CDR2 are LNHDA and SQIVND (reference sequence). The CDR3 sequence is 15 residues long.

The table lists this clone with a few counts. This sequence joins TRBV28 and TRBJ2-1; no clear D gene. The V gene lost 7 bases and the J gene lost 0 bases, with 10 bases spanning the gap. CDR3 length: 14 residues. Germline loops: CDR1 MDHEN, CDR2 SYDVKM. The CDR3 loop reads CASTTASSYNEQFF. CDR3 DNA: TGTGCCAGCACTACAGCGAGCTCCTACAATGAGCAGTTCTTC.

This rearrangement joins TRBV10-1 to TRBJ2-5; D is possibly TRBD1 (6 bases). Germline V gene lookup returns CDR1 WNHNN and CDR2 SYGVQD (reference sequence). This CDR3 contains 14 residues. Trimming pared 2 bases from V and 5 bases from J, leaving 12 bases between. The CDR3 spells CASSEMVQGETQYF. CDR3 coding DNA: TGCGCCAGCAGTGAGATGGTCCAGGGGGAGACCCAGTACTTC.

The gene calls are TRBV9 and TRBJ2-7, with D unresolved. Trimming removed 2 bases at V and 2 bases at J, with 11 bases between. This CDR3 is built from 14 residues. The germline V gene has CDR1 SGDLS and CDR2 YYNGEE. This chain's CDR3 is CASSVGSEAYEQYF. CDR3 nucleotide sequence: TGTGCCAGCAGCGTGGGTTCCGAGGCCTACGAGCAGTACTTC.

This clone was counted between two and nine times. The chain recombines TRBV29-1 with TRBJ2-3; no firm D call. Germline CDR1 SQVTM, CDR2 ANQGSEA. The CDR3 is 12 amino acids. Trimming took off 2 bases at V and 0 bases at J, with 3 bases between the two ends. The CDR3 here is CSVEPSTDTQYF. CDR3 DNA sequence: TGCAGCGTTGAACCTAGCACAGATACGCAGTATTTT.

The CDR3 nucleotides are TGTGCCAGCGGCCCCTACAATGAGCAGTTCTTC. This encodes CASGPYNEQFF. The chain is built from TRBV28 and TRBJ2-1, with no clear D. In germline, CDR1 is MDHEN, CDR2 SYDVKM. V was trimmed by 8 bases and J by 2 bases, leaving 4 bases between them. This CDR3 is 11 amino acids long.

This clone was counted once. The V and J genes are TRBV7-9 and TRBJ2-2; 7 nucleotides agree with TRBD1. Germline assignment: CDR1 SEHNR and CDR2 FQNEAQ (reference sequence). With 7 bases clipped from V and 4 bases from J, the junction kept 6 bases outside the gene matches. The CDR3 spans 14 residues. CDR3 amino acids: CASTEDRPTGELFF. The CDR3 nucleotides read TGTGCCAGCACCGAGGACAGGCCCACCGGGGAGCTGTTTTTT. Filled out from reference TRBV7-9 and TRBJ2-2, the complete variable domain reads DTGVSQNPRHKITKRGQNVTFRCDPISEHNRLYWYRQTLGQGPEFLTYFQNEAQLEKSRLLSDRFSAERPKGSFSTLEIQRTEQGDSAMYLCASTEDRPTGELFFGEGSRLTVL.

Relative to its sample, this clone is medium-sized (0.01 to 0.1%). The gene calls are TRBV11-3 and TRBJ2-7; 8 nucleotides match TRBD1. CDR3 length: 14 residues. Germline assignment: CDR1 SGHNT and CDR2 YENEEA. V lost 5 bases and J lost 0; bases outside the gene matches: 3. The CDR3 DNA is TGTGCCAGCAGCACAGGGGGGAGCTCCTACGAGCAGTACTTC. Translation gives CASSTGGSSYEQYF.

This clone was seen more than once but under ten times. The chain employs TRBV20-1 and TRBJ2-7, with unresolved D. Germline CDR1 and CDR2: DFQATT and SNEGSKA (reference sequence). This CDR3 has 11 amino acids. V gave up 4 bases and J gave up 2 bases, with 6 bases separating them. The CDR3 DNA is TGCAGTGCTAAACGTACCTACGAGCAGTACTTC. Its translation: CSAKRTYEQYF.

This clone is medium-sized (0.01 to 0.1%) within its sample. The J gene is TRBJ1-2, the V gene TRBV18, with D tentatively TRBD1 (6 bases). Per germline, CDR1 KGHSH and CDR2 LQKENI. The CDR3 runs to 16 residues. The ends were cut back, 2 bases at V and 2 bases at J, with 15 bases in the middle. Here the CDR3 reads CASSPVQGRENYGYTF. The CDR3 DNA follows: TGTGCCAGCTCACCAGTCCAGGGGAGGGAAAACTATGGCTACACCTTC.

The chain uses TRBV10-3 and TRBJ2-5; D gene unclear. V was pared by 3 bases and J by 5 bases, with 13 bases between. The CDR3 runs 14 residues. The V gene's germline CDR1 is ENHRY and CDR2 SYGVKD. CDR3 sequence reads: CAISDGSQWETQYF. CDR3 nucleotides: TGTGCCATCAGTGATGGTAGCCAGTGGGAGACCCAGTACTTC.

The V gene is TRBV6-5, the J gene TRBJ2-5; 9 bases line up with TRBD2. V trimming: 1 base; J trimming: 5 bases; junction bases outside the gene matches: 8. Germline CDR1 is MNHEY and CDR2 is SVGAGI. The CDR3 spans 16 residues. CDR3 in amino acids: CASSYFSGRGDETQYF. In DNA form, the CDR3 reads TGTGCCAGCAGTTACTTTAGCGGGAGAGGGGATGAGACCCAGTACTTC.

This clone occurred a few times. This chain connects TRBV5-8 to TRBJ1-2, with D perhaps matching TRBD1 (6 bases). Germline CDR1 and CDR2: SGHTS and YDEGEE. The CDR3 consists of 12 residues. Between the trimmed V and J ends, which lost 0 bases and 8 bases, there was a span of 8 bases. The CDR3 reads CASSLDRVGYTF. The CDR3 nucleotides are TGTGCCAGCAGCTTGGACAGGGTAGGCTACACCTTC.